These 9 T cell receptor beta chains share one sample of origin, sequenced in a study of T cells in Graves' hyperthyroidism and ophthalmopathy. RNA transcripts provided the source from which TCR beta CDR3 regions were amplified. First-round RT-PCR targeting the TCR CDR3 was performed with the HTBI primer set. MiXCR was run by TCRdb on the multiplex PCR reads, yielding one entry per CDR3 protein. The repertoire holds about 640,000 distinct CDR3 sequences, with 14% as singletons. Sequencing input: blood. These receptors came from a woman in her forties or fifties with Graves' ophthalmopathy.

In this sample, this clonotype turned up many times. The V call is TRBV10-3, the J call TRBJ2-1; 8 positions match TRBD1. The CDR3 runs 15 residues. Germline V CDR1 and CDR2: ENHRY, SYGVKD. V lost 6 bases, J lost 5 bases, and 9 bases stayed unmatched. Written as DNA, the CDR3 is TGTGCCATCAGAGGGACAGGACCCTTAGACAATGAGCAGTTCTTC. It is translated as CAIRGTGPLDNEQFF.

This clonotype was recorded at least ten times. The V call is TRBV27, the J call TRBJ1-1; no clear D. CDR3 length: 14 residues. Germline V lookup: CDR1 MNHEY, CDR2 SMNVEV (reference sequence). Trimming took 1 base from V and 7 from J, leaving 13 bases between them. Here the CDR3 reads CASSLYTAGREAFF. DNA of the CDR3: TGTGCCAGCAGTTTATACACAGCCGGGCGTGAAGCTTTCTTT.

The V gene is TRBV9, the J gene TRBJ2-2; no clear D gene. Trimming left V 0 bases short and J 8 bases short, with 2 bases between. Germline loops: CDR1 SGDLS, CDR2 YYNGEE. The CDR3 covers 11 residues. The CDR3, as DNA: TGTGCCAGCAGCGTAGAAGGGGAGCTGTTTTTT. Translation gives CASSVEGELFF.

The chain has TRBV15 and TRBJ2-3, with 10 positions matching TRBD2. This CDR3 has 16 residues. Germline CDR1 reads LNHNV; CDR2 reads YYDKDF (reference sequence). V gave up 5 bases and J gave up 1 base; unmatched junction bases: 6. CDR3 DNA: TGTGCCACCAGCCCACTAGCGGGACTGGGCACAGATACGCAGTATTTT. Encoded protein: CATSPLAGLGTDTQYF.

V gene TRBV19 combines with J gene TRBJ2-5; TRBD2 is a possible D gene (5 bases). The length of the CDR3 is 15 residues. V was clipped by 3 bases and J by 1 base, with 12 bases between them. In germline, CDR1 is LNHDA, CDR2 SQIVND (reference sequence). This CDR3 reads CASSISGGPQETQYF. The CDR3 DNA sequence: TGTGCCAGTAGTATTTCCGGAGGCCCCCAAGAGACCCAGTACTTC.

The rearrangement joins TRBV10-3 to TRBJ2-1, with 7 bases matching TRBD1. There are 18 residues in the CDR3. Germline V gene lookup returns CDR1 ENHRY and CDR2 SYGVKD. V shed 5 bases and J 4 bases; nucleotides not matched to a gene: 17. The CDR3, as DNA: TGTGCCATCAGTCATACTTTACCAGACAGGGCAAGGTACAATGAGCAGTTCTTC. It codes for CAISHTLPDRARYNEQFF.

This clonotype has ten or more counts. The genes are TRBV12-5 and TRBJ2-1, with 7 bases fitting TRBD2. Trimming at V came to 5 bases and at J to 3 bases, leaving 4 bases not matched to a gene. This CDR3 is built from 14 residues. The germline gives CDR1 LGHNT, CDR2 FRNRAP. The CDR3 spells CASGPSGFYNEQFF. DNA of the CDR3: TGTGCTAGTGGTCCTAGCGGCTTCTACAATGAGCAGTTCTTC.

In regard to this clonotype: Possible read error: a much larger clone is one base away. V gene TRBV29-1 combines with J gene TRBJ2-5; either TRBD1 or TRBD2 may supply D (6 bases each). The V gene lost 5 bases and the J gene lost 0 bases, with 16 bases spanning the gap. Germline V lookup: CDR1 SQVTM, CDR2 ANQGSEA. The CDR3 covers 15 residues. In nucleotides, the CDR3 is TGCAGCGTTCTCGACGCGGGACAAAACCAAGAGACCCAGTACTTC. Protein sequence: CSVLDAGQNQETQYF.

This clonotype has just a few counts. A much bigger clone sits one base away, suggesting this may be a read error. The CDR3 protein is CASSSETYGCTF. The CDR3 DNA is TGTGCCAGCAGTTCAGAAACCTATGGCTGCACCTTC. This chain uses TRBV12-3 or TRBV12-4 with TRBJ1-2; D not resolved. This CDR3 spans 12 amino acids.